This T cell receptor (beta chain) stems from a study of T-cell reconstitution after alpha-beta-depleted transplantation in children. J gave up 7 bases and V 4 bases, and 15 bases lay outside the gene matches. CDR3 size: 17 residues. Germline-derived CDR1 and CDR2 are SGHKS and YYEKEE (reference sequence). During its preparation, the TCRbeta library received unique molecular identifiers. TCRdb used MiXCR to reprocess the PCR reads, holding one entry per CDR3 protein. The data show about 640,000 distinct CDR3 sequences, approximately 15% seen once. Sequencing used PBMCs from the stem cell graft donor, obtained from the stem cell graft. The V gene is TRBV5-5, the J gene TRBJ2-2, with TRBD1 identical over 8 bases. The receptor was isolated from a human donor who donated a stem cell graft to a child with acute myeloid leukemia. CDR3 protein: CASSPDRVPFIGGELFF. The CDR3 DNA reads TGTGCCAGCAGCCCGGACAGGGTCCCCTTTATCGGCGGGGAGCTGTTTTTT.